This TCR beta chain was recorded in a study of T cells in Graves' hyperthyroidism and ophthalmopathy. Study results and limitations: Most thyroid clonotypes expanded above 0.001 were also detected in blood. Prediction of ophthalmopathy progression came a median 6.5 months pre-onset. Stable hyperthyroidism and ophthalmopathy were separated using 13 V-J signatures.

With regard to this clonotype: Antigen: not known.

Uncontrolled infection, other autoimmune disease, pregnancy or lactation disqualified patients from enrolment. Template material for amplifying TCR beta CDR3 regions consisted of RNA transcripts. A first-round RT-PCR of the TCR CDR3 used the HTBI primer set. TCRdb reprocessed the multiplex PCR reads via MiXCR and lists one record per CDR3 protein. This table holds 500,000 to 600,000 distinct CDR3 sequences, roughly 45% found once. Trimming removed 7 bases from V and 6 bases from J, with 13 bases in between. The CDR3 spans 14 residues. The sequence derives from an adult woman with Graves' disease, either hyperthyroidism or ophthalmopathy (not recorded which). Input material: peripheral blood or thyroid tissue (not recorded which). The chain carries TRBV12-3 or TRBV12-4 and TRBJ1-6; no firm D call. CDR3 sequence reads: CASNRAGGNSPLHF. In DNA form, the CDR3 reads TGTGCCAGCAACCGCGCAGGCGGTAATTCACCCCTCCACTTT.